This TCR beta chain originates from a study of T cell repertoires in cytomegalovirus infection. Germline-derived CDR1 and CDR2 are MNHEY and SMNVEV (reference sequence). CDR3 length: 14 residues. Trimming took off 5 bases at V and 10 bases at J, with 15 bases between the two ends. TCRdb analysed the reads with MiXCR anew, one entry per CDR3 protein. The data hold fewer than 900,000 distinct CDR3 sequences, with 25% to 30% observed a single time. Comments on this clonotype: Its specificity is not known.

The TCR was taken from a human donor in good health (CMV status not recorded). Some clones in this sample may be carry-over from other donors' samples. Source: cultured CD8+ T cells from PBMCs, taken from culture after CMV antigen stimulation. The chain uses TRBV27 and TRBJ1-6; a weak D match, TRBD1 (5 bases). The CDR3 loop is CASSGPGPYSPLHF. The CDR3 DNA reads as TGTGCCAGCAGTGGACCGGGACCTTACTCACCCCTCCACTTT.